Detailed here is one T cell receptor (beta chain). The antigen is unknown. The assay was immunoSEQ multiplex PCR, and TCRdb's table has in-frame clones only and misses some. The top ten clones hold under 2% of a sample with 350,000 to 450,000 clones, approximately 91% of them seen once. Treatment reported: 15 to 20 received Ad26.COV2.S at low or high dose, single or two shots; 5 received placebo; per-sample allocation not given. Sample collection was performed on day 63 after the first vaccine or placebo injection. This Boston cohort included adults aged 18-55 years. This record belongs to a study of Ad26.COV2.S vaccination and SARS-CoV-2 variants. Study-level results: Total T cell responses were possibly underestimated by TCR breadth and depth analyses.

With 4 bases removed from V and 0 bases from J, the gap between germline ends came to 22 bases. CDR1 is MGHRA and CDR2 is YSYEKL in the germline V gene. CDR3 length: 19 amino acids. This chain links TRBV4-1 with TRBJ2-1; D may be TRBD2 (5 bases). The TCR comes from a person aged 18-60 years who received the Ad26.COV2.S COVID-19 vaccine or a placebo. The source material was peripheral blood, sampled in a trial of Ad26.COV2.S vaccine versus placebo. The DNA for the CDR3 is TGCGCCAGCAGCCTACTTGGGGATCGAGGGAGAGTCTCCTACAATGAGCAGTTCTTC. Amino acid sequence: CASSLLGDRGRVSYNEQFF.